The 20 T cell receptor beta chains reported below all come from one sample, sequenced in a study of blood T cell repertoires in COVID-19. TCRdb keeps only in-frame clones here, not all; method: immunoSEQ multiplex PCR. The profile covers roughly 180,000 clones, with roughly 84% appearing a single time and roughly a tenth taken by the ten largest. Sequences were obtained from peripheral blood. Receptors originate from a woman aged 80 or over with active or convalescent COVID-19.

This clone showed up just once. The chain recombines TRBV2 with TRBJ1-5; 7 bases map to TRBD1. The length of the CDR3 is 14 residues. With V trimmed by 5 bases and J by 6 bases, 7 bases remained unmatched. Looked up from germline, CDR1 is SNHLY and CDR2 is FYNNEI. The CDR3 here is CASSPTGRSQPQHF. The CDR3 nucleotides are TGTGCCAGCAGTCCGACAGGGCGCTCTCAGCCCCAGCATTTT.

V usage is TRBV9 and J usage is TRBJ2-5; 11 bases fit TRBD2. CDR3 length equals 14 residues. Looked up from germline, CDR1 is SGDLS and CDR2 is YYNGEE. Trimming removed 7 bases from V and 7 bases from J; junction bases left unmatched: 9. CDR3 in DNA: TGTGCCAGCGGGGGTAGCGGGAGGGGCGGGACCCAGTACTTC. Translating gives CASGGSGRGGTQYF.

This rearrangement joins TRBV5-1 to TRBJ2-3, with 10 bases that match TRBD2. The V gene's germline CDR1 is SGHRS and CDR2 YFSETQ. The CDR3 is 14 residues long. The V segment lost 6 bases and the J segment 4 bases; nucleotides outside the gene matches: 5. CDR3 sequence (DNA): TGCGCCAGCAATCCTAGCGGGAGTTCAGATACGCAGTATTTT. It codes for CASNPSGSSDTQYF.

The V call is TRBV14, the J call TRBJ1-3; TRBD1 is a possible D gene (5 bases). From germline, CDR1 is SGHDN and CDR2 FVKESK. This CDR3 is built from 13 residues. V lost 4 bases to trimming and J lost 8 bases, with 12 bases between them. CDR3 protein: CASSPGLTDTIYF. DNA for the CDR3: TGTGCCAGCAGCCCGGGACTCACGGACACCATATATTTT. Full variable domain (missing parts from reference TRBV14 and TRBJ1-3): EAGVTQFPSHSVIEKGQTVTLRCDPISGHDNLYWYRRVMGKEIKFLLHFVKESKQDESGMPNNRFLAERTGGTYSTLKVQPAELEDSGVYFCASSPGLTDTIYFGEGSWLTVV.

This clone was picked up one time. The CDR3 sequence is CSVSRGEGTDTQYF. CDR3 nucleotide sequence: TGCAGCGTTTCCAGGGGGGAGGGCACAGATACGCAGTATTTT. J is TRBJ2-3 and V is TRBV29-1; maybe TRBD1 (7 bases). Trimming stripped 5 bases from V and 1 base from J, with 13 bases between. CDR1 SQVTM and CDR2 ANQGSEA come from the germline V gene. This CDR3 has 14 amino acids.

The chain combines TRBV6-5 with TRBJ1-3, with a possible D match to TRBD1 (6 bases). The germline V and J ends were trimmed by 10 bases and 0 bases, with 13 bases remaining between them. Germline V gene data show CDR1 as MNHEY and CDR2 as SVGAGI. The CDR3 sequence is 14 residues long. The CDR3 DNA sequence: TGTGCCACCGAGGACAGCTTCTCTGGAAACACCATATATTTT. Translation gives CATEDSFSGNTIYF.

The chain employs TRBV6-6 and TRBJ1-6, with no clear D. The CDR3 spans 16 residues. Trimming took 0 bases from V and 0 from J, leaving 6 bases between them. The germline gives CDR1 MNHNY, CDR2 SVGAGI (reference sequence). The chain's CDR3 is CASSYSRSSYNSPLHF. DNA of the CDR3: TGTGCCAGCAGTTACTCCCGGAGCTCCTATAATTCACCCCTCCACTTT.

V usage is TRBV23-1 and J usage is TRBJ2-5; tentatively, D is TRBD2 (5 bases). TRBV23-1 is marked as an open reading frame, function uncertain. V dropped 10 bases and J dropped 3 bases, with 15 bases sitting between them. The CDR3 extends over 13 amino acids. This CDR3 reads CANPRRIEETQYF. The CDR3 nucleotides are TGCGCCAACCCCCGGAGGATCGAAGAGACCCAGTACTTC.

The J gene is TRBJ2-7, the V gene TRBV2, with TRBD1 matching 10 bases. The CDR3 has 12 residues. V lost 10 bases to trimming and J lost 3 bases; unmatched junction nucleotides: 3. Per the germline V gene, CDR1 is SNHLY and CDR2 is FYNNEI. CDR3 nucleotide sequence: TGTGCCACCCGGGACAGGGGCTACGAGCAGTACTTC. It specifies CATRDRGYEQYF.

On this clone: At the DNA level, this CDR3 is encoded by other sequences in the same sample as well. The chain carries TRBV5-1 and TRBJ2-1; D gene uncertain. The V end lost 0 bases, the J end lost 3 bases, and 7 bases lay between the germline ends. There are 14 residues in the CDR3. Germline CDR1 is SGHRS and CDR2 is YFSETQ. The CDR3 protein is CASSLGGLYNEQFF. The DNA of the CDR3 is TGCGCCAGCAGCTTGGGCGGCCTCTACAATGAGCAGTTCTTC. Looking up the rest from reference TRBV5-1 and TRBJ2-1 gives the full variable domain: KAGVTQTPRYLIKTRGQQVTLSCSPISGHRSVSWYQQTPGQGLQFLFEYFSETQRNKGNFPGRFSGRQFSNSRSEMNVSTLELGDSALYLCASSLGGLYNEQFFGPGTRLTVL.

The sample holds a few counts of this clone. The chain uses TRBV5-1 and TRBJ1-1; D unresolved. V was trimmed by 4 bases and J by 0 bases, leaving 13 bases between them. Germline lookup yields CDR1 SGHRS and CDR2 YFSETQ. The CDR3 has 15 amino acids. This CDR3 is CASSPGWGMNTEAFF. The CDR3 DNA reads TGCGCCAGCAGCCCGGGATGGGGTATGAACACTGAAGCTTTCTTT.

This chain connects TRBV27 to TRBJ1-6; tentatively, D is TRBD1 (6 bases). V lost 6 bases and J 10 bases, leaving 16 bases between the germline ends. The CDR3 has 14 amino acids. Germline V CDR1 and CDR2: MNHEY, SMNVEV (reference sequence). CDR3 in DNA: TGTGCCAGCAGGCAAGTCCGGGGGGGCTCACCCCTCCACTTT. Translation: CASRQVRGGSPLHF.

This sequence joins TRBV5-1 and TRBJ1-1; TRBD1 aligns across 7 bases. V was pared by 5 bases and J by 0 bases, with 4 bases of the junction left unmatched. From germline, CDR1 is SGHRS and CDR2 YFSETQ. The CDR3 is made up of 14 amino acids. CDR3 sequence: CASREGQMNTEAFF. CDR3 nucleotide sequence: TGCGCCAGCAGGGAGGGACAGATGAACACTGAAGCTTTCTTT.

V usage is TRBV28 and J usage is TRBJ1-5, with 7 bases lining up with TRBD1. The V segment lost 10 bases and the J segment 0 bases; nucleotides outside the gene matches: 9. CDR1 is MDHEN, CDR2 SYDVKM, per germline. The CDR3 runs 15 residues. The CDR3 loop is CATRVQGDSNQPQHF. CDR3 DNA sequence: TGTGCCACCAGGGTCCAGGGGGATAGCAATCAGCCCCAGCATTTT.

This chain links TRBV5-1 with TRBJ1-1, with a tentative D call TRBD1 (5 bases). Germline CDR1 SGHRS, CDR2 YFSETQ. The CDR3 contains 15 residues. V shed 4 bases and J shed 0 bases, with 13 bases lying between them. The CDR3 is CASSAGSGMNTEAFF. CDR3 nucleotides: TGCGCCAGCAGCGCCGGTTCAGGGATGAACACTGAAGCTTTCTTT.

The chain employs TRBV7-2 and TRBJ2-2; a possible D gene is TRBD1 (5 bases). Deletions cut 1 base from V and 4 bases from J, with 10 bases between. Per the germline V gene, CDR1 is SGHTA and CDR2 is FQGNSA. The CDR3 has 15 amino acids. For the CDR3, the DNA is TGTGCCAGCAGCTTAGTGGGGCACATCACCGGGGAGCTGTTTTTT. It encodes CASSLVGHITGELFF.

On this clone itself: At one end the junction does not follow the germline gene, possibly because of a read error. This chain links TRBV6-6 with TRBJ2-1; D is ambiguous. In germline, CDR1 is MNHNY, CDR2 SVGAGI (reference sequence). The CDR3 spans 10 residues. The DNA of the CDR3 is TGTGCCAGCAGGGAGACCCATCATATCTTC. It yields the protein CASRETHHIF.

V and J are TRBV9 and TRBJ2-7; 10 positions agree with TRBD2. The CDR3 sequence is 16 residues long. From germline, CDR1 is SGDLS and CDR2 YYNGEE. The V gene end was trimmed by 6 bases and the J gene end by 3 bases; junction bases not matched to a gene: 12. The CDR3 DNA follows: TGTGCCAGCAAGACCCCCTTAGCGGGAGGTTGCTACGAGCAGTACTTC. Its translation: CASKTPLAGGCYEQYF.

The rearrangement uses TRBV6-5 and TRBJ1-2, with 7 nucleotides matching TRBD1. In germline, CDR1 is MNHEY, CDR2 SVGAGI. The CDR3 consists of 15 residues. V dropped 6 bases and J dropped 2; count of bases not matched to a gene: 9. CDR3 DNA: TGTGCCAGCAGGGCAGGACAGGCGATGAACTATGGCTACACCTTC. This codes for CASRAGQAMNYGYTF.

The chain combines TRBV19 with TRBJ2-3, with 7 bases that match TRBD1. The CDR3 consists of 11 residues. V was pared by 4 bases and J by 8 bases, with 0 bases of the junction left unmatched. Germline assignment: CDR1 LNHDA and CDR2 SQIVND (reference sequence). The CDR3 nucleotides are TGTGCCAGTAGTAACAGGGGTACGCAGTATTTT. It yields the protein CASSNRGTQYF.